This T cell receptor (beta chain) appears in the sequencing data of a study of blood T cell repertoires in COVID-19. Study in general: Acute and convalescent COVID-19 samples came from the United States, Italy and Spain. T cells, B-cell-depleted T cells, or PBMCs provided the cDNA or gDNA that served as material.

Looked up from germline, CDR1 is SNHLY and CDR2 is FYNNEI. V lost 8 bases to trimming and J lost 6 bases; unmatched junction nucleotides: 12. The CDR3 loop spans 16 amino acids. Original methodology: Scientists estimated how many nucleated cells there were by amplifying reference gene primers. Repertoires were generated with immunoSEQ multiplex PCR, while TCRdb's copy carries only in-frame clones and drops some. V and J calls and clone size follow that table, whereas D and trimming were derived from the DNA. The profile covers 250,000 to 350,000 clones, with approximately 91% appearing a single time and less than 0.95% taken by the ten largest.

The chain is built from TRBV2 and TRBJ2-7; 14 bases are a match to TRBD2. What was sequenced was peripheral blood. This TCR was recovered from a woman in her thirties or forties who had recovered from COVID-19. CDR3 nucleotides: TGTGCCAGCCGCCTGGGGACTAGCGGGAGTCTAAGCGAGCAGTACTTC. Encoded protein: CASRLGTSGSLSEQYF.